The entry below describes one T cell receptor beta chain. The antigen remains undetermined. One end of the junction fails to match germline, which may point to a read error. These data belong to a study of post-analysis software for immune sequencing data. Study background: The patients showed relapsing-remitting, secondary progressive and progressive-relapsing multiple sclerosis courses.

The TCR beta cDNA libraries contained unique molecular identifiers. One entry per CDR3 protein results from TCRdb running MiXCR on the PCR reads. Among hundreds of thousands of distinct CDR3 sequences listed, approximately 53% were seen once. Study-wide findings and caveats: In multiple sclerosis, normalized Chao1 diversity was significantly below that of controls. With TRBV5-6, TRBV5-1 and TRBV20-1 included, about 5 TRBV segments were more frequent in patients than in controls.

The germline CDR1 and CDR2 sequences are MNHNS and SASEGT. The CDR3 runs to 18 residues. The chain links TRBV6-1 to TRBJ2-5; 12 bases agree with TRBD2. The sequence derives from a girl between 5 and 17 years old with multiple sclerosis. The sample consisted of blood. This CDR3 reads CASSDYLAGGATQETQYF. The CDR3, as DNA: TGCGCCAGCAGTGACTACCTAGCGGGAGGGGCCACTCAAGAGACCCAGTACTTC.